This T cell receptor (beta chain) is from a study of radiotherapy plus CTLA-4 blockade in lung cancer. General study results and limits: How blood T cell clones changed early, along with interferon-beta, reportedly forecast response best.

With regard to this clone: Its antigen is undetermined.

This CDR3 is built from 14 residues. With 2 bases removed from V and 0 bases from J, the gap between germline ends came to 8 bases. CDR1 is SNHLY, CDR2 FYNNEI, per germline. Clones were sequenced by immunoSEQ multiplex PCR, and TCRdb holds only the in-frame ones, with some missing. The sample has around 44,000 clones; approximately 86% are singletons. Enrolled patients, whose metastatic non-small-cell lung cancer was chemo-refractory, received focal radiation plus CTLA-4 blockade with ipilimumab. The origin of this receptor is a human donor with non-small cell lung cancer that progressed on radiotherapy plus ipilimumab. Some clones in this sample may be carry-over from other donors' samples. The chain links TRBV2 to TRBJ2-7; D perhaps matches TRBD1 (5 bases). The starting material was peripheral blood, obtained from a patient treated with radiotherapy plus ipilimumab. CDR3 in amino acids: CASSELGASYEQYF. In DNA, the CDR3 is TGTGCCAGCAGTGAACTAGGGGCCTCCTACGAGCAGTACTTC.